These 31 T cell receptor beta chains share one sample of origin, sequenced in a study of blood T cell repertoires in COVID-19. Assay used: immunoSEQ multiplex PCR; TCRdb lists only in-frame clones, some missing. The sample has around 190,000 clones; more than 65% are singletons. Input material: PBMCs or T cells enriched from blood (not recorded which). Receptor source: a woman aged 45-65 years with acute COVID-19.

The rearrangement joins TRBV7-2 to TRBJ1-5; no clear D. V shed 5 bases and J shed 3 bases, with 8 bases lying between them. The CDR3 sequence is 13 residues long. The germline CDR1 and CDR2 sequences are SGHTA and FQGNSA. The CDR3 nucleotides are TGTGCCAGCAGCGCCAGAATCAATCAGCCCCAGCATTTT. Its translation is CASSARINQPQHF.

The chain is built from TRBV18 and TRBJ1-5; no reliable D call. CDR1 is KGHSH and CDR2 is LQKENI in the germline V gene. V dropped 3 bases and J dropped 4 bases, with 16 bases sitting between them. CDR3 length equals 16 residues. The CDR3 DNA reads TGTGCCAGCTCACCGAACAGACACCAACTTAATCAGCCCCAGCATTTT. It specifies CASSPNRHQLNQPQHF.

The V gene is TRBV12-5, the J gene TRBJ2-5; TRBD2 matches at 8 bases. Trimming removed 1 base from V and 0 bases from J; junction bases left unmatched: 7. The CDR3 contains 17 residues. Germline-derived CDR1 and CDR2 are LGHNT and FRNRAP. The CDR3 here is CASGLGAAGANQETQYF. As DNA, the CDR3 is TGTGCTAGTGGTTTGGGGGCAGCGGGGGCAAACCAAGAGACCCAGTACTTC.

J is TRBJ2-3 and V is TRBV6-5; TRBD2 agrees at 7 bases. CDR1 MNHEY and CDR2 SVGAGI come from the germline V gene. This CDR3 has 15 amino acids. V dropped 7 bases and J dropped 2; count of bases not matched to a gene: 9. This CDR3 is CASTRLAGATDTQYF. As DNA, the CDR3 is TGTGCCAGCACCCGACTAGCCGGAGCCACAGATACGCAGTATTTT.

The gene calls are TRBV10-3 and TRBJ2-2, with D possibly TRBD2 on 5 matching bases. The V and J ends lost 5 bases and 1 base respectively, with 14 bases between them. This CDR3 spans 16 amino acids. Per germline, CDR1 ENHRY and CDR2 SYGVKD. CDR3 sequence reads: CAISLSERKNTGELFF. As DNA, the CDR3 is TGTGCCATCAGTCTGTCCGAGCGGAAGAACACCGGGGAGCTGTTTTTT.

The chain links TRBV7-8 to TRBJ1-4; perhaps TRBD1 as D (5 bases). The CDR3 consists of 14 residues. In germline, CDR1 is SGHVS, CDR2 FQNEAQ. The V end lost 0 bases, the J end lost 4 bases, and 6 bases lay between the germline ends. Here the CDR3 reads CASSLAGDNEKLFF. In DNA, the CDR3 is TGTGCCAGCAGCTTAGCAGGGGATAATGAAAAACTGTTTTTT. Together with reference TRBV7-8 and TRBJ1-4, the CDR3 gives the full variable domain: GAGVSQSPRYKVAKRGQDVALRCDPISGHVSLFWYQQALGQGPEFLTYFQNEAQLDKSGLPSDRFFAERPEGSVSTLKIQRTQQEDSAVYLCASSLAGDNEKLFFGSGTQLSVL.

The chain carries TRBV5-1 and TRBJ1-2; D may be TRBD1 (6 bases). Germline CDR1 reads SGHRS; CDR2 reads YFSETQ. The CDR3 is 14 residues long. V was pared by 0 bases and J by 7 bases, with 13 bases between. CDR3: CASSLAGNRAGYTF. CDR3 nucleotides: TGCGCCAGCAGCTTGGCCGGGAACAGGGCTGGCTACACCTTC.

The chain links TRBV5-1 to TRBJ2-5; TRBD1 aligns across 11 bases. With 1 base clipped from V and 4 bases from J, the junction kept 9 bases outside the gene matches. The germline V gene has CDR1 SGHRS and CDR2 YFSETQ. The CDR3 covers 17 residues. The CDR3 protein is CASSLSAIGQGAETQYF. Here the CDR3 DNA reads TGCGCCAGCAGCTTGTCTGCTATAGGACAGGGGGCAGAGACCCAGTACTTC.

The chain recombines TRBV11-2 with TRBJ2-7; TRBD2 aligns across 10 bases. Germline V gives CDR1 SGHAT, CDR2 FQNNGV. V shed 4 bases and J 6 bases; nucleotides not matched to a gene: 15. This CDR3 has 17 amino acids. DNA for the CDR3: TGTGCCAGCAGCTCCCTTACCTCCAGCGGGGGGGCTACCGAGCAGTACGTC. Its translation is CASSSLTSSGGATEQYV.

This chain uses TRBV19 with TRBJ2-2; the match to TRBD2 covers 13 bases. The V segment lost 7 bases and the J segment 0 bases; nucleotides outside the gene matches: 20. CDR1 is LNHDA and CDR2 is SQIVND in the germline V gene (reference sequence). CDR3 length equals 22 residues. Here the CDR3 DNA reads TGTGCCAGTACCTCCTTCGGAGGGGGCACTAGCGGGGGGGGTTCGAACACCGGGGAGCTGTTTTTT. It yields the protein CASTSFGGGTSGGGSNTGELFF.

This clone was detected only once. This chain connects TRBV14 to TRBJ1-2, with D possibly matching TRBD1 (5 bases). Germline V lookup: CDR1 SGHDN, CDR2 FVKESK. Trimming shortened V by 0 bases and J by 7 bases, and 12 bases separated the two germline ends. There are 14 residues in the CDR3. The CDR3 DNA is TGTGCCAGCAGCCAAGATGGGAGGGGTGGTGGCTACACCTTC. Amino acids: CASSQDGRGGGYTF.

This clone has only one observation. The V gene is TRBV28, the J gene TRBJ1-4; a possible D gene is TRBD1 (5 bases). This CDR3 is built from 15 residues. V was trimmed by 6 bases and J by 10 bases, leaving 21 bases between them. The germline V gene encodes CDR1 MDHEN and CDR2 SYDVKM. The CDR3 loop reads CASRLPLRPGGKLFF. DNA for the CDR3: TGTGCCAGCAGATTACCCCTCCGACCGGGGGGAAAACTGTTTTTT.

This chain uses TRBV6-1 with TRBJ1-4, with 11 bases that match TRBD1. Per the germline V gene, CDR1 is MNHNS and CDR2 is SASEGT. Germline trimming cut 3 bases from V and 8 bases from J; bases unmatched to any gene: 8. This CDR3 has 16 amino acids. CDR3 in amino acids: CASSEGQGVRSEKLFF. The CDR3 DNA reads as TGTGCCAGCAGTGAGGGACAGGGGGTAAGGTCGGAAAAACTGTTTTTT.

V and J are TRBV7-9 and TRBJ2-1; TRBD2 might be the D (6 bases). This CDR3 contains 14 residues. Germline loops: CDR1 SEHNR, CDR2 FQNEAQ (reference sequence). The germline V and J ends were trimmed by 1 base and 7 bases, with 11 bases remaining between them. This chain's CDR3 is CASSLGGEENEQFF. The CDR3 nucleotides are TGTGCCAGCAGCTTAGGGGGGGAGGAGAATGAGCAGTTCTTC.

The chain uses TRBV18 and TRBJ1-5, with 8 bases aligning to TRBD1. The junction had 7 bases not matched to a gene; V was cut back by 6 bases and J by 3 bases. The V gene's germline CDR1 is KGHSH and CDR2 LQKENI. This CDR3 has 15 residues. The DNA for the CDR3 is TGTGCCAGCTCGGTAGGGACAGGCCTCAATCAGCCCCAGCATTTT. Protein product: CASSVGTGLNQPQHF.

This clone was seen only a few times. The chain employs TRBV4-2 and TRBJ1-2; D gene unclear. The CDR3 contains 16 residues. V shed 0 bases and J shed 4 bases, with 15 bases lying between them. Germline V gene lookup returns CDR1 LGHNA and CDR2 YNFKEQ. CDR3 sequence (DNA): TGTGCCAGCAGCCAAGATCCTCAGGCCCCCCTCTATGGCTACACCTTC. Amino acids: CASSQDPQAPLYGYTF.

The sample holds a few counts of this clone. This chain connects TRBV7-9 to TRBJ1-4; D ambiguous. CDR3 length equals 13 residues. Germline CDR1 and CDR2: SEHNR and FQNEAQ (reference sequence). V shed 8 bases and J shed 0 bases, with 7 bases lying between them. The DNA of the CDR3 is TGTGCCAGCTCTATTGCAACTAATGAAAAACTGTTTTTT. Protein product: CASSIATNEKLFF.

The gene calls are TRBV7-9 and TRBJ2-1; 10 positions agree with TRBD2. Per germline, CDR1 SEHNR and CDR2 FQNEAQ (reference sequence). V lost 6 bases, J lost 5 bases, and 10 bases stayed unmatched. This CDR3 is built from 16 residues. CDR3 in amino acids: CASRSGLAAFDNEQFF. Here the CDR3 DNA reads TGTGCCAGCAGGAGTGGACTAGCGGCCTTCGACAATGAGCAGTTCTTC.

The chain recombines TRBV11-2 with TRBJ1-1; TRBD1 aligns across 10 bases. Germline V gene data show CDR1 as SGHAT and CDR2 as FQNNGV. CDR3 length: 14 amino acids. The V segment lost 5 bases and the J segment 4 bases; nucleotides outside the gene matches: 4. CDR3 nucleotides: TGTGCCAGCAGCCACGGACAGGGGGGCACTGAAGCTTTCTTT. This codes for CASSHGQGGTEAFF.

The V call is TRBV29-1, the J call TRBJ1-6; D is perhaps TRBD1 (6 bases). V gave up 4 bases and J gave up 6 bases, with 10 bases separating them. In germline, CDR1 is SQVTM, CDR2 ANQGSEA. The CDR3 covers 13 residues. CDR3 DNA sequence: TGCAGCGTTGGGGAAGGGGGTAATTCACCCCTCCACTTT. Translating it yields CSVGEGGNSPLHF.

This chain uses TRBV7-2 with TRBJ2-4; D might be TRBD2 (6 bases). The germline V and J ends were trimmed by 5 bases and 8 bases, with 7 bases remaining between them. The CDR3 length is 11 residues. CDR1 is SGHTA, CDR2 FQGNSA, per germline. As DNA, the CDR3 is TGTGCCAGCAGCCCGGGGGACATTCAGTACTTC. This codes for CASSPGDIQYF.

This chain uses TRBV7-2 with TRBJ2-5, with 14 nucleotides matching TRBD2. The V gene's germline CDR1 is SGHTA and CDR2 FQGNSA. The V and J ends lost 5 bases and 7 bases, in that order; junction bases with no gene match: 6. This CDR3 region has 15 residues. Written as DNA, the CDR3 is TGTGCCAGCAGCGGGGGACTAGCGGGGGCTGGGACCCAGTACTTC. It is translated as CASSGGLAGAGTQYF.

Written as DNA, the CDR3 is TGTGCCAGCAGTGAAGGGCTAGCGTTAGAGACCCAGTACTTC. Translating gives CASSEGLALETQYF. The V call is TRBV6-1, the J call TRBJ2-5; D possibly corresponds to TRBD2 (6 bases). Trimming removed 1 base at V and 4 bases at J, with 10 bases between. CDR3 length: 14 amino acids. CDR1 and CDR2 from the germline V gene are MNHNS and SASEGT.

This clone came up a few times. The chain combines TRBV27 with TRBJ1-1; D is uncertain. The CDR3 spans 14 residues. CDR1 and CDR2 from the germline V gene are MNHEY and SMNVEV (reference sequence). The ends were cut back, 5 bases at V and 1 base at J, with 11 bases in the middle. As DNA, the CDR3 is TGTGCCAGCAGTCCATTGAGGCCGAACACTGAAGCTTTCTTT. It specifies CASSPLRPNTEAFF.

The chain combines TRBV6-5 with TRBJ1-2; 10 nucleotides align to TRBD1. This CDR3 is built from 15 residues. The J segment lost 3 bases and the V segment lost 0 bases, leaving 1 base of the junction unmatched. Looked up from germline, CDR1 is MNHEY and CDR2 is SVGAGI. The CDR3 sequence: CASSYSTGGDYGYTF. The CDR3 nucleotides are TGTGCCAGCAGTTACTCGACAGGGGGCGACTATGGCTACACCTTC.

V gene TRBV2 combines with J gene TRBJ1-5; tentative D call: TRBD1 (6 bases). Trimming stripped 5 bases from V and 6 bases from J, with 11 bases between. The germline CDR1 and CDR2 sequences are SNHLY and FYNNEI. The CDR3 loop spans 13 amino acids. The CDR3 DNA follows: TGTGCCAGCAGTACACAGGGAAGTCAGCCCCAGCATTTT. Translating it yields CASSTQGSQPQHF.

This clone is a singleton in its sample. The chain joins TRBV6-6 to TRBJ1-3, with TRBD1 as a possible D gene (5 bases). CDR1 and CDR2 from the germline V gene are MNHNY and SVGAGI (reference sequence). V was pared by 7 bases and J by 2 bases, with 12 bases between. The CDR3 runs to 14 residues. The CDR3 sequence: CASNGRAAGNTIYF. The CDR3 bases are TGTGCCAGCAACGGCAGGGCGGCTGGAAACACCATATATTTT.

The chain links TRBV27 to TRBJ2-7; 7 nucleotides match TRBD1. The V gene's germline CDR1 is MNHEY and CDR2 SMNVEV (reference sequence). Losses at the gene ends were 11 bases for V and 4 bases for J; bases not matched to a gene: 17. The CDR3 consists of 15 residues. The CDR3 region is CAPLGDSTTWYEQYV. CDR3 DNA: TGTGCCCCTCTCGGGGACAGTACTACGTGGTACGAGCAGTACGTC.

The CDR3 DNA sequence: TGTGCCAGCAGAACCGGGACAGGAGGTGAAAAACTGTTTTTT. Translating it yields CASRTGTGGEKLFF. The rearrangement uses TRBV7-9 and TRBJ1-4; TRBD1 matches at 8 bases. In germline, CDR1 is SEHNR, CDR2 FQNEAQ (reference sequence). This CDR3 contains 14 residues. Trimming removed 6 bases from V and 7 bases from J; junction bases left unmatched: 7.

This chain uses TRBV7-9 with TRBJ2-1, with 12 bases that match TRBD2. CDR3 size: 18 residues. Germline V gene data show CDR1 as SEHNR and CDR2 as FQNEAQ (reference sequence). Germline trimming cut 4 bases from V and 3 bases from J; bases unmatched to any gene: 10. CDR3 nucleotides: TGTGCCAGCAGCTCGAACCCCGGACTAGCGGGGAACTACAATGAGCAGTTCTTC. Encoded protein: CASSSNPGLAGNYNEQFF.

The J gene is TRBJ1-5, the V gene TRBV6-1, with D perhaps TRBD1 (5 bases). In germline, CDR1 is MNHNS, CDR2 SASEGT. Trimming took 3 bases from V and 7 from J, leaving 16 bases between them. The CDR3 has 15 amino acids. CDR3 in DNA: TGTGCCAGCAGTGAGGGACTAGTTGTTCGACAGCCCCAGCATTTT. This gives the protein CASSEGLVVRQPQHF.